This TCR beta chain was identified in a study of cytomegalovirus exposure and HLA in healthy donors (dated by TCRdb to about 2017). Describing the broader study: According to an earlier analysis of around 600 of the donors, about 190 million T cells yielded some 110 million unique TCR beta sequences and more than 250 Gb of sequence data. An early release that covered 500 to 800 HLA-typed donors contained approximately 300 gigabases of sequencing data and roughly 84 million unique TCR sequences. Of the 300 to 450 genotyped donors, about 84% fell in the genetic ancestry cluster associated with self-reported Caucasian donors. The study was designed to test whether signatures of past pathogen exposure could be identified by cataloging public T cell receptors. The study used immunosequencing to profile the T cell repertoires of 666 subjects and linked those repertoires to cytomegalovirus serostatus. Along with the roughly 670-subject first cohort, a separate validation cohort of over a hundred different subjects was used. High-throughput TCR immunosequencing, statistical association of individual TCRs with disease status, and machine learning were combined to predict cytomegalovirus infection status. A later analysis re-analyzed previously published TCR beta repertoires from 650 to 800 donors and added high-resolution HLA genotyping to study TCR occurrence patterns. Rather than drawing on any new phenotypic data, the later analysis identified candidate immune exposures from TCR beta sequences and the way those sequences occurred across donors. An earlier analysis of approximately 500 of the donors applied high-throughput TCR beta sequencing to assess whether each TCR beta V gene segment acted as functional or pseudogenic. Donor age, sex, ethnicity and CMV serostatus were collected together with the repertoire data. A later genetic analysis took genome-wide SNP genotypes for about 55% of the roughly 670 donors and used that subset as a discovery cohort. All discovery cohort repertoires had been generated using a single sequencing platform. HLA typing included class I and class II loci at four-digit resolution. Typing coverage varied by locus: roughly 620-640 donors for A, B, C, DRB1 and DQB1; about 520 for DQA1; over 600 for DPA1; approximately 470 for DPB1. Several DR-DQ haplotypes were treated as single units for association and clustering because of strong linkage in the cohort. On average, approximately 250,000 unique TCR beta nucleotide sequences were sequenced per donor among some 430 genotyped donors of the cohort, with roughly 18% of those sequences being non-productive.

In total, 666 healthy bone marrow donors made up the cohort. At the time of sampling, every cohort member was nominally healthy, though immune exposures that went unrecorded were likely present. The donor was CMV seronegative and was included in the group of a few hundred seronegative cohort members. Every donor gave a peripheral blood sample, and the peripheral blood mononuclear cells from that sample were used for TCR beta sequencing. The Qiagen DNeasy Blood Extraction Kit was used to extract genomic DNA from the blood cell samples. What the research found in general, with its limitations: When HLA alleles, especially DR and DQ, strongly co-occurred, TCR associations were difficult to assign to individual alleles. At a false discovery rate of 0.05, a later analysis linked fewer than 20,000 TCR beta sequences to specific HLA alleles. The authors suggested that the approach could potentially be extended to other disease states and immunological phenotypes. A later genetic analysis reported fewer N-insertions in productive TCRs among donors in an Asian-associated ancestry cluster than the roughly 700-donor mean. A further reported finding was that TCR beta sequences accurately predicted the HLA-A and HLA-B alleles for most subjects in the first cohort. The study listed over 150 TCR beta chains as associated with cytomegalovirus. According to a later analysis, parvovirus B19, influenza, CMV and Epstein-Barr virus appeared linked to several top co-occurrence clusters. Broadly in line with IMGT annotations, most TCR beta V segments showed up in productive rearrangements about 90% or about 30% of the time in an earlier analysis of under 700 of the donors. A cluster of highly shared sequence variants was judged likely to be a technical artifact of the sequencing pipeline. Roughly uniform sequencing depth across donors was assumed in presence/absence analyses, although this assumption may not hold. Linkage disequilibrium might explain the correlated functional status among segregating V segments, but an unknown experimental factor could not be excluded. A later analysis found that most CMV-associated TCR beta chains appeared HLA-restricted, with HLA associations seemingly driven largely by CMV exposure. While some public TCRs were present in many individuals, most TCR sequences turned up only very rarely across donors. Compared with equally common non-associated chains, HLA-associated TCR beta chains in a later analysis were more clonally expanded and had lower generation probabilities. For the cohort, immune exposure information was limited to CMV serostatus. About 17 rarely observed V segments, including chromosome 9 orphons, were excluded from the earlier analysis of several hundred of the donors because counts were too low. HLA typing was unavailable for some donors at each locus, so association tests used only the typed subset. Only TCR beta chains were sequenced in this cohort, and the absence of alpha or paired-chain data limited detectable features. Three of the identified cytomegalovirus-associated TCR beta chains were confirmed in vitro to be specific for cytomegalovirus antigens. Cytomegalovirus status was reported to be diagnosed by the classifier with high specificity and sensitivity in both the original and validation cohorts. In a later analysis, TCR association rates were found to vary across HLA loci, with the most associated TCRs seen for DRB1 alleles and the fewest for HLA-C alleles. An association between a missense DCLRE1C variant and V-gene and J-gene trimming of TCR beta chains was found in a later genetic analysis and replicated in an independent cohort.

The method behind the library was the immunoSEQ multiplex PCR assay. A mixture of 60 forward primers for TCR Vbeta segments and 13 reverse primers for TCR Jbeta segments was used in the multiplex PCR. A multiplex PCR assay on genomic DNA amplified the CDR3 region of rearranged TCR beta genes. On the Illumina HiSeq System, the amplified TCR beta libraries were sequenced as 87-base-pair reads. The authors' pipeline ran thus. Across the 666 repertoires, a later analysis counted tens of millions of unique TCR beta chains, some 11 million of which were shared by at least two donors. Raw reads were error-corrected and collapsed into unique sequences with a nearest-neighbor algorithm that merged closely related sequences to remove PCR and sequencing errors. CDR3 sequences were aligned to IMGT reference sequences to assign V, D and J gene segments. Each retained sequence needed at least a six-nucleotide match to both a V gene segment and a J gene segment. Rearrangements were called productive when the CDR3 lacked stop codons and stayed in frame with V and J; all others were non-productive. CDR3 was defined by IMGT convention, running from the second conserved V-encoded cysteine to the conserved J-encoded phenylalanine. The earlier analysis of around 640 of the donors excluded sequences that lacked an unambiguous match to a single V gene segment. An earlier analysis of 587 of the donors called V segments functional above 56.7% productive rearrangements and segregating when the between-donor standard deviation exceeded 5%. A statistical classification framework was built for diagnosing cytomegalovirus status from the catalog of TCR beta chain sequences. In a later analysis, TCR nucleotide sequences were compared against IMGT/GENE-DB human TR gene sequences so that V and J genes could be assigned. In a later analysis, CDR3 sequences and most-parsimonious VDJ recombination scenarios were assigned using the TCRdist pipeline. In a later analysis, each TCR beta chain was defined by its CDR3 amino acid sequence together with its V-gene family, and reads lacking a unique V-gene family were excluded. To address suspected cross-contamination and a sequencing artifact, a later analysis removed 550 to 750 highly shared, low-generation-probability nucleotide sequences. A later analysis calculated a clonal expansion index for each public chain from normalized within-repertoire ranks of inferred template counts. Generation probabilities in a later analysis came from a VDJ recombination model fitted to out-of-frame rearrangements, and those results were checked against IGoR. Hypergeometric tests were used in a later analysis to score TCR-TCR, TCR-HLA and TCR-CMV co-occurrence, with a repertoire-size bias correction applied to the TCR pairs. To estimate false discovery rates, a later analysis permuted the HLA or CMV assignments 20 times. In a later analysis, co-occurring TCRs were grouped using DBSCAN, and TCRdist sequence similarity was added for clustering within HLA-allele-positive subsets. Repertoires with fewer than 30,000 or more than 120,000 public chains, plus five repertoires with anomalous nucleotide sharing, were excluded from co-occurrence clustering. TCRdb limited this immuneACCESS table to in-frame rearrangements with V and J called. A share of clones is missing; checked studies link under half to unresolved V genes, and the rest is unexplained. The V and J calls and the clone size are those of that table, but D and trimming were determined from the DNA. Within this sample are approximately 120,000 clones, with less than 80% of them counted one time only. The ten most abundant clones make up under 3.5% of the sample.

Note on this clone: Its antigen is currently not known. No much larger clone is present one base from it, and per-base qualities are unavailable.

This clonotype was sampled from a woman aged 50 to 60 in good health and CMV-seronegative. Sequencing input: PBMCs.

The nucleotide sequence is TGCGCCAGCAGCCAAGAGTCCAGGACTGAAGCTTTCTTT. This codes for CASSQESRTEAFF. The chain uses TRBV4-1 and TRBJ1-1; a confident D gene designation cannot be given. Looking up the germline V gene yields CDR1 MGHRA and CDR2 YSYEKL. The germline ends are 7 bases apart after V is trimmed by 0 bases and J by 5 bases. Including the terminal cysteine and phenylalanine, the CDR3 comprises 13 residues. The CDR3 DNA has 39 bases and is translated from base 1.